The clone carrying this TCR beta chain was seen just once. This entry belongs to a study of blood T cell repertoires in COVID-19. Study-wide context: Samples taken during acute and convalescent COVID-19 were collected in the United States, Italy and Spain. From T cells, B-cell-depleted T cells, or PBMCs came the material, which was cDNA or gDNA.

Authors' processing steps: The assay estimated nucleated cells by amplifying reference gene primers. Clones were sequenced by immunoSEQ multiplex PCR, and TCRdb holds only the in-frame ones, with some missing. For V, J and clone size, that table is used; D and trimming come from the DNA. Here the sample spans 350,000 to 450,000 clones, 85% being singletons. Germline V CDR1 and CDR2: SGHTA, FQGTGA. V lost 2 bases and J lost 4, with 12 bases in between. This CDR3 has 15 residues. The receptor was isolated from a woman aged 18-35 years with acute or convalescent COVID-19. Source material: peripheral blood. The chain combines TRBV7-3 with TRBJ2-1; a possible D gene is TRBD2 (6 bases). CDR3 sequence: CASSLWGVGYNEQFF. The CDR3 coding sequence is TGTGCCAGCAGCTTATGGGGGGTCGGTTACAATGAGCAGTTCTTC.